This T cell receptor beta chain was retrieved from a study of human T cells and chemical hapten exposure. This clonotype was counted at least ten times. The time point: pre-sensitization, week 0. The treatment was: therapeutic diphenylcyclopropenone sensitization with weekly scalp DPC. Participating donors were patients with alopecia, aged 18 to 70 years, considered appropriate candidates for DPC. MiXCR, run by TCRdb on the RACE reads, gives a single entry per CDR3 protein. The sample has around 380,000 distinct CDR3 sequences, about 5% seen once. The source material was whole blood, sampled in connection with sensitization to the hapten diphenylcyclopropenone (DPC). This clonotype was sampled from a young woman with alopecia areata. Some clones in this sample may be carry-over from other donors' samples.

The CDR3 spells CASSLLPREQPQHF. The CDR3 DNA is TGCGCCAGCAGCTTGCTCCCCAGGGAGCAGCCCCAGCATTTT. This chain connects TRBV5-1 to TRBJ1-5, with D possibly TRBD1 on 5 matching bases. The CDR3 loop spans 14 amino acids. Trimming left V 1 base short and J 7 bases short, with 12 bases between. CDR1 is SGHRS and CDR2 is YFSETQ in the germline V gene.